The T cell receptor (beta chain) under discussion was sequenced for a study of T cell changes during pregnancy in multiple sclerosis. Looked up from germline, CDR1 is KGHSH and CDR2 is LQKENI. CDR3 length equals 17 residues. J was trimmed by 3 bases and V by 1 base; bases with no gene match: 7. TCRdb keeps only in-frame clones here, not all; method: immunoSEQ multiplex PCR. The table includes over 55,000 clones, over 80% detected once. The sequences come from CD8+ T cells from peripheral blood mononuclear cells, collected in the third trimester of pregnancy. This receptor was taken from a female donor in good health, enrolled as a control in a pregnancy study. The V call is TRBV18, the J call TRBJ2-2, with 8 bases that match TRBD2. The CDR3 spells CASSPRAGGPDTGELFF. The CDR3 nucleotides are TGTGCCAGCTCACCACGTGCGGGGGGCCCGGACACCGGGGAGCTGTTTTTT.